One sample yielded the 18 T cell receptor beta chains listed below, sequenced in a study of blood T cell repertoires in COVID-19. The method was immunoSEQ multiplex PCR; TCRdb's version includes in-frame clones alone and lacks a portion of them. Here the sample spans roughly 150,000 clones, around 80% being singletons. Source material: peripheral blood. These receptors came from a man in his 60s with active or convalescent COVID-19.

The J gene is TRBJ1-2, the V gene TRBV5-4; perhaps TRBD1 as D (6 bases). The germline V gene has CDR1 SGHNT and CDR2 YYREEE (reference sequence). Trimming left V 1 base short and J 8 bases short, with 12 bases between. The CDR3 is made up of 13 amino acids. CDR3 nucleotides: TGTGCCAGCAGCTTGATGGGGGCTGACGGCTACACCTTC. Protein product: CASSLMGADGYTF.

V is TRBV28 and J is TRBJ1-1; TRBD1 might be the D (5 bases). Trimming cost V 2 bases and J 5 bases, with 12 bases left between them. Germline lookup yields CDR1 MDHEN and CDR2 SYDVKM. This CDR3 contains 14 residues. The CDR3 bases are TGTGCCAGCAGTTTACAGGGAAGACGGACTGAAGCTTTCTTT. This gives the protein CASSLQGRRTEAFF.

This clone was detected once. The chain combines TRBV5-6 with TRBJ1-1, with D perhaps matching TRBD1 (5 bases). Deletions cut 4 bases from V and 1 base from J, with 8 bases between. The length of the CDR3 is 13 residues. CDR1 is SGHDT and CDR2 is YYEEEE in the germline V gene. The CDR3 DNA reads as TGTGCCAGCAGCCAGGACACGAACACTGAAGCTTTCTTT. This codes for CASSQDTNTEAFF.

This clone was observed a single time. The chain joins TRBV5-4 to TRBJ1-6; maybe TRBD1 (5 bases). The CDR3 extends over 15 amino acids. The V end was cut by 2 bases, the J end by 10 bases, with 16 bases between. Germline CDR1 and CDR2: SGHNT and YYREEE (reference sequence). CDR3 sequence (DNA): TGTGCCAGCAGCTTTGACCCTGACAGATACTCACCCCTCCACTTT. Its translation is CASSFDPDRYSPLHF. Filled out from reference TRBV5-4 and TRBJ1-6, the complete variable domain reads ETGVTQSPTHLIKTRGQQVTLRCSSQSGHNTVSWYQQALGQGPQFIFQYYREEENGRGNFPPRFSGLQFPNYSSELNVNALELDDSALYLCASSFDPDRYSPLHFGNGTRLTVT.

The chain links TRBV10-3 to TRBJ2-3, with a possible D match to TRBD1 (7 bases). The CDR3 contains 15 residues. The germline gives CDR1 ENHRY, CDR2 SYGVKD. Trimming stripped 2 bases from V and 6 bases from J, with 15 bases between. The CDR3 DNA reads as TGTGCCATCAGTGAGGGGTCCCAGGGGGGTGATACGCAGTATTTT. Translation: CAISEGSQGGDTQYF.

This clone was seen more than once but under ten times. The chain uses TRBV28 and TRBJ2-7, with 14 bases identical to TRBD2. From germline, CDR1 is MDHEN and CDR2 SYDVKM. Losses at the gene ends were 6 bases for V and 8 bases for J; bases not matched to a gene: 6. This CDR3 contains 14 residues. CDR3 sequence reads: CASRGTSGGLKQYF. In DNA, the CDR3 is TGTGCCAGCAGGGGGACTAGCGGGGGCTTGAAGCAGTACTTC.

The gene calls are TRBV28 and TRBJ1-5; D may be TRBD1 (6 bases). The CDR3 is 16 residues long. Germline assignment: CDR1 MDHEN and CDR2 SYDVKM. Trimming stripped 2 bases from V and 7 bases from J, with 18 bases between. Written as DNA, the CDR3 is TGTGCCAGCAGTTTAAGAAGGGGGGGGGCCATACAGCCCCAGCATTTT. Its protein is CASSLRRGGAIQPQHF.

The chain employs TRBV19 and TRBJ2-7; 9 nucleotides line up with TRBD1. The germline CDR1 and CDR2 sequences are LNHDA and SQIVND (reference sequence). The CDR3 consists of 18 residues. V gave up 6 bases and J gave up 3 bases; unmatched junction bases: 18. The CDR3 protein is CASRLTHAPETGGYEQYF. The CDR3 region has the DNA TGTGCCAGTAGGCTCACCCACGCCCCTGAGACAGGGGGCTACGAGCAGTACTTC.

V usage is TRBV19 and J usage is TRBJ2-7; 8 bases line up with TRBD1. Germline V gene lookup returns CDR1 LNHDA and CDR2 SQIVND (reference sequence). V lost 5 bases, J lost 0 bases, and 3 bases stayed unmatched. The CDR3 runs 14 residues. The DNA for the CDR3 is TGTGCCAGTAGTGGGGACAGGAGCTCCTACGAGCAGTACTTC. This sequence encodes CASSGDRSSYEQYF. The full variable domain, rest sourced from reference TRBV19 and TRBJ2-7, is DGGITQSPKYLFRKEGQNVTLSCEQNLNHDAMYWYRQDPGQGLRLIYYSQIVNDFQKGDIAEGYSVSREKKESFPLTVTSAQKNPTAFYLCASSGDRSSYEQYFGPGTRLTVT.

The table lists this clone with a count of one. This rearrangement joins TRBV13 to TRBJ2-7, with 10 bases fitting TRBD2. The CDR3 has 16 amino acids. The junction had 10 bases not matched to a gene; V was cut back by 0 bases and J by 8 bases. Per germline, CDR1 PRHDT and CDR2 FYEKMQ (reference sequence). This CDR3 is CASSLGAQREGGKQYF. CDR3 bases: TGTGCCAGCAGCTTAGGCGCCCAGCGGGAGGGGGGGAAGCAGTACTTC.

This clone appeared a single time. The chain employs TRBV6-1 and TRBJ1-5; a possible D gene is TRBD1 (5 bases). Trimming left V 1 base short and J 3 bases short, with 16 bases between. This CDR3 spans 17 amino acids. The germline V gene encodes CDR1 MNHNS and CDR2 SASEGT. The CDR3 DNA reads as TGTGCCAGCAGTGAAGGGGACGGGGGAAGGGACAATCAGCCCCAGCATTTT. As protein: CASSEGDGGRDNQPQHF.

This chain connects TRBV25-1 to TRBJ1-5; no firm D call. The V and J ends lost 4 bases and 4 bases respectively, with 5 bases between them. The CDR3 loop spans 12 amino acids. Germline CDR1 and CDR2: MGHDK and SYGVNS. The CDR3 sequence is CASSGNNQPQHF. DNA for the CDR3: TGTGCCAGCAGTGGTAATAATCAGCCCCAGCATTTT.

This chain uses TRBV9 with TRBJ2-7; D perhaps matches TRBD2 (5 bases). V dropped 4 bases and J dropped 0 bases, with 14 bases sitting between them. CDR3 size: 15 residues. Germline CDR1 SGDLS, CDR2 YYNGEE. CDR3 region: CASSLGLPSSYEQYF. CDR3 coding DNA: TGTGCCAGCAGCCTAGGACTTCCCAGCTCCTACGAGCAGTACTTC.

This chain uses TRBV6-5 with TRBJ2-7; 8 bases map to TRBD2. From germline, CDR1 is MNHEY and CDR2 SVGAGI. With V trimmed by 10 bases and J by 2 bases, 7 bases remained unmatched. This CDR3 comprises 13 residues. The CDR3 sequence: CATGGDLTYEQYF. CDR3 nucleotide sequence: TGTGCCACCGGGGGGGATCTCACCTACGAGCAGTACTTC.

CDR3 sequence (DNA): TGTGCCAGCAGCCAAGGTGAAGGGAGCACCGGGGAGCTGTTTTTT. Protein: CASSQGEGSTGELFF. The chain has TRBV3-1 (or the pseudogene TRBV3-2) and TRBJ2-2; D perhaps matches TRBD2 (5 bases). Germline values: CDR1 LGHDT, CDR2 YNNKEL (reference sequence). The CDR3 totals 15 residues. Trimming pared 1 base from V and 4 bases from J, leaving 10 bases between.

The rearrangement joins TRBV10-3 to TRBJ2-1, with a possible D match to TRBD1 (6 bases). V was clipped by 3 bases and J by 7 bases, with 13 bases between them. Germline V CDR1 and CDR2: ENHRY, SYGVKD. The CDR3 covers 14 residues. CDR3 sequence reads: CAISDLQGMNEQFF. As DNA, the CDR3 is TGTGCCATCAGTGATCTCCAGGGGATGAATGAGCAGTTCTTC.

The V and J genes are TRBV11-2 and TRBJ1-2; D is possibly TRBD1 (5 bases). This CDR3 contains 13 residues. Trimming cost V 0 bases and J 6 bases, with 8 bases left between them. The germline V gene encodes CDR1 SGHAT and CDR2 FQNNGV. The CDR3 coding sequence is TGTGCCAGCAGCTTAGACAGGGCTAATGGCTACACCTTC. The encoded protein is CASSLDRANGYTF.

The chain employs TRBV2 and TRBJ2-7; the D gene is possibly TRBD1 (6 bases). V dropped 6 bases and J dropped 0 bases, with 12 bases sitting between them. The CDR3 covers 14 residues. Germline V gene data show CDR1 as SNHLY and CDR2 as FYNNEI. The CDR3 region has the DNA TGTGCCAGCAGGTCGGACAGTGGCTCCTACGAGCAGTACTTC. Its protein is CASRSDSGSYEQYF.